This is a list of T cell receptor beta chains from one sample in a study of beta chain features in type 1 diabetes. The assay was immunoSEQ multiplex PCR, and TCRdb's table has in-frame clones only and misses some. This table has about 620,000 clones, around 16% appearing once. What was sequenced was naive CD4+ T cells from blood. These receptors all stem from a man aged 18 to 35 in good health. Both conserved end residues are part of each CDR3. Each record gives: D gene, clone size, V gene, J gene, CDR3 DNA, CDR3 protein. The D gene is left open where the match is weak. Expanded clones are given a class, and other clones once, few, many or no size at all.

>.|.|TRBV11-2|TRBJ2-4
TGTGCCAGCAGCAACCACCGGGACCCGAGAGGGAACATTCAGTACTTC
CASSNHRDPRGNIQYF
>TRBD1|.|TRBV10-3|TRBJ1-1
TGTGCCATCAGTGAGTCCAGGCGGACAGGTAGAGGGATGAACACTGAAGCTTTCTTT
CAISESRRTGRGMNTEAFF
>.|.|TRBV27|TRBJ2-7
TGTGCCAGCAGTTTCGGGCAGGGAAACGAGCAGTACTTC
CASSFGQGNEQYF
>.|.|TRBV18|TRBJ1-1
TGTGCCAGCTCACCAGCCGGGAGGATGAACACTGAAGCTTTCTTT
CASSPAGRMNTEAFF
>.|.|TRBV10-3|TRBJ2-3
TGTGCCAGCAGGAACGGCGGGGTCACAGATACGCAGTATTTT
CASRNGGVTDTQYF
>.|few|TRBV7-9|TRBJ1-2
TGTGCCAGCAGCCCCCAAGGGACGGGCCGGGGCTATGGCTACACCTTC
CASSPQGTGRGYGYTF
>TRBD1|few|TRBV7-2|TRBJ1-1
TGTGCCAGCAGGGGACAGGCTATGAACACTGAAGCTTTCTTT
CASRGQAMNTEAFF
>.|.|TRBV10-3|TRBJ2-2
TGTGCCATCAGTACCCTAGCAGCAGAAGCGAACACCGGGGAGCTGTTTTTT
CAISTLAAEANTGELFF
>.|.|TRBV19|TRBJ1-4
TGTGCCAGTAGTGGTCGGGTTGCAACTAATGAAAAACTGTTTTTT
CASSGRVATNEKLFF
>.|.|TRBV7-3|TRBJ2-1
TGTGCCAGCAGCTTAGGATTAGGGCCCCTGAGCTCCTACAATGAGCAGTTCTTC
CASSLGLGPLSSYNEQFF
>.|few|TRBV7-2|TRBJ2-3
TGTGCCAGCAGCTTGGCGGTTGCTTTCACAGATACGCAGTATTTT
CASSLAVAFTDTQYF
>.|.|TRBV28|TRBJ2-7
TGTGCCTCCGAACGGACTGGTTACGAGCAGTACTTC
CASERTGYEQYF
>.|few|TRBV5-4|TRBJ2-7
TGTGCCAGCAGCTTGGAGGGGTACTCCTACGAGCAGTACTTC
CASSLEGYSYEQYF
>.|few|TRBV30|TRBJ2-6
TGTGCCTGGAGACCTGCAGGTCCGTATACCAACGTCCTGACTTTC
CAWRPAGPYTNVLTF
>.|few|TRBV20-1|TRBJ1-1
TGCAGTCGGTCTTATCTGGACGAAGCTTTCTTT
CSRSYLDEAFF
>.|few|TRBV7-2|TRBJ2-7
TGTGCCAGCAGCTTGGATTGGAAAGAGCAGTACTTC
CASSLDWKEQYF
>.|few|TRBV19|TRBJ1-4
TGTGCCAGTAGAAGACCGGGTCACACAAGGCCTTCTAATGAAAAACTGTTTTTT
CASRRPGHTRPSNEKLFF
>TRBD1|few|TRBV4-3|TRBJ1-2
TGCGCCAGCAGCCTGGACAGGGCTGTAGATGGCTACACCTTC
CASSLDRAVDGYTF
>TRBD1|.|TRBV19|TRBJ1-5
TGTGCCAGTAGTCCACGGGACAGGGCTTATAGCAATCAGCCCCAGCATTTT
CASSPRDRAYSNQPQHF
>.|.|TRBV7-2|TRBJ2-3
TGTGCCAGCAGGCCTTTTGCAATCAGGGTCCCCACAGATACGCAGTATTTT
CASRPFAIRVPTDTQYF